This entry is about one T cell receptor (beta chain). Its antigen remains unidentified. No base qualities exist here, and no much larger clone lies one base off it. The CDR3 runs 16 amino acids, cysteine and phenylalanine included. The sequence is cut down to CDR3 DNA, 48 bases in frame from base 1. Trimming leaves V shorter by 4 bases and J shorter by 5 bases, with the junction holding 10 bases beyond the gene matches. The germline V gene specifies SGHRS as CDR1 and YFSETQ as CDR2. These data are taken from a study of cytomegalovirus exposure and HLA in healthy donors (dated by TCRdb to 2017 to 2019). Turning to the overall study: An earlier analysis of approximately 550 of the donors reported roughly 300 Gb of sequence data and roughly 100 million unique TCR beta sequences from about 200 million T cells. The study profiled the T cell repertoires of around 700 subjects by immunosequencing and related them to cytomegalovirus serostatus. In a later analysis, previously published TCR beta repertoires from 550 to 700 donors were re-analyzed and high-resolution HLA genotyping was added so that TCR occurrence patterns could be studied. All discovery cohort repertoires had been generated using a single sequencing platform. To predict cytomegalovirus infection status, the study brought together high-throughput TCR immunosequencing, statistical association of individual TCRs with disease status, and machine learning. An earlier analysis of some 600 of the donors applied high-throughput TCR beta sequencing to assess whether each TCR beta V gene segment acted as functional or pseudogenic. Donor age, sex, ethnicity and CMV serostatus were collected together with the repertoire data. Besides the first cohort of 550 to 750 subjects, a separate validation cohort made up of 120 different subjects was used. The study aimed to test whether signatures of past pathogen exposure could be identified by cataloging public T cell receptors. About 330 gigabases of sequencing data and approximately 91 million unique TCR sequences made up an early release that covered 500 to 700 HLA-typed donors. Typing coverage differed by locus: A, B, C, DRB1 and DQB1 were typed in roughly 629-640 donors, DQA1 in approximately 520, DPA1 in 606, and DPB1 in roughly 470. Class I and class II HLA loci were covered by the typing at four-digit resolution. Across approximately 400 genotyped donors of the cohort, an average of approximately 200,000 unique TCR beta nucleotide sequences per donor were sequenced, and approximately 19% of those sequences were non-productive. A later genetic analysis took genome-wide SNP genotypes for about 55% of the roughly 700 donors and used that subset as a discovery cohort. The genetic ancestry cluster associated with self-reported Caucasian donors included 70% to 85% of the roughly 360 genotyped donors. Rather than drawing on any new phenotypic data, the later analysis identified candidate immune exposures from TCR beta sequences and the way those sequences occurred across donors. Four or five DR-DQ haplotypes were handled as single units for association and clustering because linkage in the cohort was strong. General conclusions and limits of the study: In a later genetic analysis, fewer N-insertions in productive TCRs were reported among donors in an Asian-associated ancestry cluster than the roughly 640-donor mean. Because counts were too low, approximately 18 rarely observed V segments, including chromosome 9 orphons, were excluded from the earlier analysis of 500 to 700 of the donors. V-gene and J-gene trimming of TCR beta chains was associated with a missense DCLRE1C variant in a later genetic analysis, and the association was replicated in an independent cohort. In this cohort, only TCR beta chains were sequenced, and detectable features were limited by the absence of alpha or paired-chain data. A further reported finding was that TCR beta sequences accurately predicted the HLA-A and HLA-B alleles for most subjects in the first cohort. The only immune exposure information available for the cohort was CMV serostatus. The sequencing pipeline was judged likely to have produced a cluster of highly shared sequence variants as a technical artifact. Most CMV-associated TCR beta chains appeared to be HLA-restricted in a later analysis, and the HLA associations seemed to be driven largely by CMV exposure. In vitro tests confirmed that a few of the cytomegalovirus-associated TCR beta chains recognize cytomegalovirus antigens. An earlier analysis of approximately 540 of the donors showed that most TCR beta V segments appeared in productive rearrangements either about 90% or about 30% of the time, which broadly matched IMGT annotations. Cytomegalovirus status was reported to be diagnosed by the classifier with high specificity and sensitivity in both the original and validation cohorts. The authors suggested that the approach could potentially be generalized to other disease states and immunological phenotypes. In the study, some 160 TCR beta chains were listed as associated with cytomegalovirus. Several of the top co-occurrence clusters appeared to be linked to parvovirus B19, influenza, CMV and Epstein-Barr virus, according to a later analysis. At a false discovery rate of 0.05, a later analysis linked 15,000 to 20,000 TCR beta sequences to specific HLA alleles. Sequencing depth was assumed to be roughly uniform across donors in the presence/absence analyses, though that assumption may not hold. Across donors, most TCR sequences were observed very rarely, whereas some public TCRs were present in many individuals. A later analysis found that HLA-associated TCR beta chains were more clonally expanded and had lower generation probabilities than equally common non-associated chains. The 87-base-pair reads could not distinguish some IMGT-functional V segments, including TRBV6-2 and TRBV6-3, so those segments were excluded. A later analysis found that TCR association rates varied across HLA loci, with DRB1 alleles showing the most associated TCRs and HLA-C alleles the fewest. Correlated functional status among segregating V segments might reflect linkage disequilibrium, but an unknown experimental factor could not be ruled out. HLA typing was unavailable for some donors at each locus, so association tests used only the typed subset. When HLA alleles, especially DR and DQ, strongly co-occurred, TCR associations were difficult to assign to individual alleles.

In total, over 600 healthy bone marrow donors made up the cohort. Cohort members were all nominally healthy when sampled, although unrecorded immune exposures were likely present. The donor tested CMV seronegative and was one of the 352 seronegative cohort members. A peripheral blood sample was collected from each donor, and TCR beta sequencing was performed on peripheral blood mononuclear cells. Genomic DNA extraction from the blood cell samples was performed with the Qiagen DNeasy Blood Extraction Kit. Preparation of the library involved the immunoSEQ multiplex PCR assay. A mixture of 60 forward primers for TCR Vbeta segments and 13 reverse primers for TCR Jbeta segments was used in the multiplex PCR. Amplification of the CDR3 region of rearranged TCR beta genes was performed with a multiplex PCR assay on genomic DNA. The Illumina HiSeq System was used to sequence the amplified TCR beta libraries as 87-base-pair reads. The paper's processing steps were these. A later analysis counted about 82 million unique TCR beta chains across the 666 repertoires, and 10 million to 11 million of these chains were shared by at least two donors. Raw reads were error-corrected and collapsed into unique sequences with a nearest-neighbor algorithm that merged closely related sequences to remove PCR and sequencing errors. To assign V, D and J gene segments, CDR3 sequences were aligned to IMGT reference sequences. For a sequence to be retained, a match of at least six nucleotides was required to both a V gene segment and a J gene segment. Rearrangements were called productive when the CDR3 lacked stop codons and stayed in frame with V and J; all others were non-productive. Following IMGT convention, CDR3 was defined as the stretch from the second conserved V-encoded cysteine up to the conserved J-encoded phenylalanine. The earlier analysis of some 600 of the donors excluded sequences that lacked an unambiguous match to a single V gene segment. An earlier analysis of several hundred of the donors called V segments functional above 56.7% productive rearrangements and segregating when the between-donor standard deviation exceeded 5%. To diagnose cytomegalovirus status from the catalog of TCR beta chain sequences, a statistical classification framework was built. In a later analysis, TCR nucleotide sequences were compared against IMGT/GENE-DB human TR gene sequences so that V and J genes could be assigned. A later analysis assigned CDR3 sequences and most-parsimonious VDJ recombination scenarios with the TCRdist pipeline. In a later analysis, each TCR beta chain was defined by its CDR3 amino acid sequence together with its V-gene family, and reads without a unique V-gene family were excluded. To address suspected cross-contamination and a sequencing artifact, a later analysis removed approximately 590 highly shared, low-generation-probability nucleotide sequences. A later analysis calculated a clonal expansion index for each public chain from normalized within-repertoire ranks of inferred template counts. In a later analysis, generation probabilities were computed with a VDJ recombination model fitted to out-of-frame rearrangements, and the resulting probabilities were checked against IGoR. In a later analysis, TCR-TCR, TCR-HLA and TCR-CMV co-occurrence was scored with hypergeometric tests, and a repertoire-size bias correction was applied to TCR pairs. A later analysis estimated false discovery rates by permuting HLA or CMV assignments 20 times. A later analysis grouped co-occurring TCRs with DBSCAN, adding TCRdist sequence similarity when clustering within HLA-allele-positive subsets. Repertoires with fewer than 30,000 or more than 120,000 public chains, plus five repertoires with anomalous nucleotide sharing, were excluded from co-occurrence clustering. The table was pulled from immuneACCESS by TCRdb, which kept in-frame rearrangements only. Such tables lose some clones; where checked, under half of the loss comes from unresolved V genes, and the rest has no known cause. The DNA was the basis for D and trimming; V, J and clone size are from that table. A total of about 180,000 clones appear in this sample, approximately 79% of them only once. The ten largest account for 0.65% to 0.75% of the sample.

This chain is built from TRBV5-1 and TRBJ2-5, with 11 bases matching TRBD1. This receptor was obtained from a woman between 35 and 50 years old in good health and CMV-seronegative. Sample: PBMCs. The CDR3: CASSGPGQGVGETQYF. The bases read TGCGCCAGCAGCGGACCGGGACAGGGGGTTGGGGAGACCCAGTACTTC.